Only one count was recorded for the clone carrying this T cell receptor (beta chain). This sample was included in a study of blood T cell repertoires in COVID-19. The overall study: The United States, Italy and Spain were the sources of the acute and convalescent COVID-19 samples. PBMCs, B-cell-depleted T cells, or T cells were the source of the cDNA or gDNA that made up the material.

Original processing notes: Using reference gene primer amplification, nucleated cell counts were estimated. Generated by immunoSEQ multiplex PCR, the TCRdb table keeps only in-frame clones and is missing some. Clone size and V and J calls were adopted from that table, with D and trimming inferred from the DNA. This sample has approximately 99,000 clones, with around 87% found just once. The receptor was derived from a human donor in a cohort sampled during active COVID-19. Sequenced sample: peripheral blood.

The CDR3 here is CATSRGRSGTSSYNEQFF. The CDR3 DNA is TGTGCCACCAGCAGAGGGCGATCCGGGACTAGCAGCTACAATGAGCAGTTCTTC. This sequence joins TRBV15 and TRBJ2-1, with 9 bases that match TRBD2. Trimming removed 1 base from V and 3 bases from J; junction bases left unmatched: 10. The V gene's germline CDR1 is LNHNV and CDR2 YYDKDF (reference sequence). CDR3 size: 18 residues.